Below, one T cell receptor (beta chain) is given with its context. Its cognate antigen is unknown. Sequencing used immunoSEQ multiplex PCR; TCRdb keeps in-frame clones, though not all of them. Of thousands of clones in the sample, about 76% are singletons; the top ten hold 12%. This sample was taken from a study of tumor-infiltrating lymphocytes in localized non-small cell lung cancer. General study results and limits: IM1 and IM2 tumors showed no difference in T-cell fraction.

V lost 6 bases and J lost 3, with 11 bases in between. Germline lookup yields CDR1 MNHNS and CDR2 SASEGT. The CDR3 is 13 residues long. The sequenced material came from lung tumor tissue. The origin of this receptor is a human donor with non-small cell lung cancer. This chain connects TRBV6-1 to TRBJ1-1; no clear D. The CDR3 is CASRVRLDTEAFF. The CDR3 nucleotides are TGTGCCAGCAGGGTAAGATTGGACACTGAAGCTTTCTTT.